The 29 T cell receptor beta chains reported below all come from one sample, sequenced in a study of blood T cell repertoires in COVID-19. TCRdb's table, derived via immunoSEQ multiplex PCR, lists solely in-frame clones and lacks some. The table lists over 250,000 clones, approximately 88% of them singletons. The sequenced material came from PBMCs or T cells enriched from blood (not recorded which). These receptors were taken from a woman aged 18-29 years who had recovered from COVID-19.

The chain links TRBV2 to TRBJ1-1; TRBD1 might be the D (5 bases). The CDR3 contains 14 residues. V dropped 2 bases and J dropped 2 bases, with 9 bases sitting between them. Germline values: CDR1 SNHLY, CDR2 FYNNEI. The CDR3 loop is CASSEQGPNTEAFF. CDR3 DNA: TGTGCCAGCAGTGAACAGGGTCCCAACACTGAAGCTTTCTTT.

The chain has TRBV9 and TRBJ2-2, with TRBD1 matching over 8 bases. This CDR3 region has 15 residues. The germline V gene encodes CDR1 SGDLS and CDR2 YYNGEE. J gave up 4 bases and V 2 bases, and 4 bases lay outside the gene matches. As DNA, the CDR3 is TGTGCCAGCAGCGTCGGACAGGGCGGCACCGGGGAGCTGTTTTTT. Amino acids: CASSVGQGGTGELFF. The variable domain in full, completed from reference TRBV9 and TRBJ2-2, reads DSGVTQTPKHLITATGQRVTLRCSPRSGDLSVYWYQQSLDQGLQFLIQYYNGEERAKGNILERFSAQQFPDLHSELNLSSLELGDSALYFCASSVGQGGTGELFFGEGSRLTVL.

The rearrangement links TRBV3-1 (or the pseudogene TRBV3-2) to TRBJ2-7; 8 bases fit TRBD1. Germline CDR1 is LGHDT and CDR2 is YNNKEL (reference sequence). Germline trimming cut 4 bases from V and 2 bases from J; bases unmatched to any gene: 4. The CDR3 extends over 14 amino acids. The CDR3 protein is CASSPTGAAYEQYF. The CDR3 bases are TGTGCCAGCAGCCCGACAGGGGCGGCCTACGAGCAGTACTTC.

V is TRBV2 and J is TRBJ1-1, with D possibly being TRBD1 (5 bases). Trimming took off 4 bases at V and 4 bases at J, with 13 bases between the two ends. Germline V lookup: CDR1 SNHLY, CDR2 FYNNEI. The CDR3 spans 14 residues. The DNA of the CDR3 is TGTGCCAGCAGTGGATCAGGGATGATCACTGAAGCTTTCTTT. Its protein is CASSGSGMITEAFF.

This clone came up once. J is TRBJ2-7 and V is TRBV6-5; 7 positions agree with TRBD1. Trimming removed 0 bases from V and 3 bases from J; junction bases left unmatched: 5. The CDR3 length is 15 residues. Germline CDR1 and CDR2: MNHEY and SVGAGI. The CDR3 nucleotides read TGTGCCAGCAGTTACTCCTATAACAGGGGCTACGAGCAGTACTTC. Translating it yields CASSYSYNRGYEQYF.

J is TRBJ1-1 and V is TRBV6-1; D ambiguous. CDR1 and CDR2 from the germline V gene are MNHNS and SASEGT. Trimming removed 2 bases at V and 0 bases at J, with 10 bases between. This CDR3 comprises 15 residues. CDR3 nucleotide sequence: TGTGCCAGCAGTGAAAGTAACAGTTTGAACACTGAAGCTTTCTTT. It yields the protein CASSESNSLNTEAFF.

This clone has only a few counts. The J gene is TRBJ2-3, the V gene TRBV7-3, with 7 bases lining up with TRBD2. The CDR3 is 14 amino acids. The V gene's germline CDR1 is SGHTA and CDR2 FQGTGA. Trimming removed 5 bases from V and 3 bases from J; junction bases left unmatched: 5. The CDR3 coding sequence is TGTGCCAGCAGCACGTCGGGAGGAACAGATACGCAGTATTTT. Translating gives CASSTSGGTDTQYF. The full variable domain, rest sourced from reference TRBV7-3 and TRBJ2-3, is GAGVSQTPSNKVTEKGKYVELRCDPISGHTALYWYRQSLGQGPEFLIYFQGTGAADDSGLPNDRFFAVRPEGSVSTLKIQRTERGDSAVYLCASSTSGGTDTQYFGPGTRLTVL.

This clone has a handful of counts. This chain joins TRBV27 and TRBJ2-7; no firm D call. Germline values: CDR1 MNHEY, CDR2 SMNVEV (reference sequence). This CDR3 has 15 amino acids. Between the trimmed V and J ends, which lost 3 bases and 2 bases, there was a span of 14 bases. CDR3 amino acids: CASSFIAEPPYEQYF. CDR3 nucleotides: TGTGCCAGCAGTTTTATTGCGGAGCCCCCCTACGAGCAGTACTTC.

This chain uses TRBV7-9 with TRBJ2-7; 8 bases fit TRBD2. This CDR3 region has 15 residues. J was trimmed by 3 bases and V by 5 bases; bases with no gene match: 9. Germline loops: CDR1 SEHNR, CDR2 FQNEAQ (reference sequence). CDR3 amino acids: CASSTSGGRNYEQYF. As DNA, the CDR3 is TGTGCCAGCAGCACCTCGGGCGGGAGGAACTACGAGCAGTACTTC.

A single count supports this clone. Other nucleotide sequences in the sample specify the same CDR3. CDR3 amino acids: CASSLDSSYNSPLHF. Written as DNA, the CDR3 is TGTGCCAGCAGCTTGGACAGTTCCTATAATTCACCCCTCCACTTT. The chain has TRBV7-8 and TRBJ1-6, with D perhaps matching TRBD1 (6 bases). Trimming pared 3 bases from V and 1 base from J, leaving 7 bases between. Germline V lookup: CDR1 SGHVS, CDR2 FQNEAQ. The CDR3 length is 15 residues.

The CDR3 reads CASSITGGVLETQYF. The CDR3 coding sequence is TGTGCCAGTAGTATTACAGGGGGCGTTTTAGAGACCCAGTACTTC. The chain carries TRBV19 and TRBJ2-5; 9 nucleotides match TRBD1. Germline CDR1 and CDR2: LNHDA and SQIVND (reference sequence). V dropped 3 bases and J dropped 4; count of bases not matched to a gene: 6. This CDR3 has 15 amino acids.

CDR3 DNA: TGTGCCAGCAGTTTAGCGGGAGACACCGGGGAGCTGTTTTTT. Protein product: CASSLAGDTGELFF. The rearrangement joins TRBV27 to TRBJ2-2; 7 nucleotides align to TRBD2. Germline V gives CDR1 MNHEY, CDR2 SMNVEV (reference sequence). V lost 2 bases, J lost 3 bases, and 0 bases stayed unmatched. CDR3 length: 14 residues.

The chain links TRBV11-2 to TRBJ1-1, with 10 positions matching TRBD1. This CDR3 has 14 amino acids. Germline V gene sequence: CDR1 SGHAT, CDR2 FQNNGV. V trimming: 0 bases; J trimming: 10 bases; junction bases outside the gene matches: 5. The CDR3 loop is CASSLERTGGGAFF. The CDR3 DNA sequence: TGTGCCAGCAGCTTAGAGCGGACAGGGGGTGGAGCTTTCTTT.

The chain couples TRBV4-3 to TRBJ1-2; D is possibly TRBD1 (6 bases). Germline V gives CDR1 LGHNA, CDR2 YSLEER. With 7 bases removed from V and 2 bases from J, the gap between germline ends came to 17 bases. There are 15 residues in the CDR3. DNA of the CDR3: TGCGCCAGCACCTATACCCGGGACACCAACTATGGCTACACCTTC. The encoded protein is CASTYTRDTNYGYTF.

The chain employs TRBV19 and TRBJ2-2, with TRBD2 as a possible D gene (5 bases). Germline CDR1 and CDR2: LNHDA and SQIVND (reference sequence). The V end was cut by 10 bases, the J end by 4 bases, with 16 bases between. The CDR3 has 14 residues. CDR3 region: CATKPGYTTGELFF. CDR3 sequence (DNA): TGTGCCACTAAGCCGGGGTATACCACCGGGGAGCTGTTTTTT. Full variable domain (remainder filled in from reference TRBV19 and TRBJ2-2): DGGITQSPKYLFRKEGQNVTLSCEQNLNHDAMYWYRQDPGQGLRLIYYSQIVNDFQKGDIAEGYSVSREKKESFPLTVTSAQKNPTAFYLCATKPGYTTGELFFGEGSRLTVL.

The J gene is TRBJ2-2, the V gene TRBV7-9; unclear D gene. The CDR3 is 17 amino acids. V was shortened by 5 bases and J by 3 bases, with 19 bases between the two germline ends. Germline V lookup: CDR1 SEHNR, CDR2 FQNEAQ (reference sequence). CDR3 nucleotide sequence: TGTGCCAGCAGCGTGTACGCAGGCTCCTTTTACACCGGGGAGCTGTTTTTT. It translates to CASSVYAGSFYTGELFF.

The chain joins TRBV6-5 to TRBJ1-4; 9 bases agree with TRBD1. From germline, CDR1 is MNHEY and CDR2 SVGAGI. The CDR3 loop spans 14 amino acids. Trimming removed 6 bases from V and 8 bases from J; junction bases left unmatched: 7. The CDR3: CASRKGQGLEKLFF. The CDR3 nucleotides are TGTGCCAGCAGAAAGGGACAGGGTTTGGAAAAACTGTTTTTT.

The rearrangement joins TRBV19 to TRBJ1-5; D is perhaps TRBD1 (6 bases). Trimming cost V 4 bases and J 4 bases, with 17 bases left between them. The CDR3 is 16 residues long. CDR1 LNHDA and CDR2 SQIVND come from the germline V gene (reference sequence). In DNA, the CDR3 is TGTGCCAGTAGTACCACCCCCAGGGGAGTTAATCAGCCCCAGCATTTT. This codes for CASSTTPRGVNQPQHF.

The chain carries TRBV7-2 and TRBJ2-3; perhaps TRBD2 as D (5 bases). CDR1 and CDR2 (germline): SGHTA, FQGNSA. This CDR3 region has 15 residues. V dropped 1 base and J dropped 1 base, with 9 bases sitting between them. DNA for the CDR3: TGTGCCAGCAGCTTAGAGCGCGGGCGCACAGATACGCAGTATTTT. It encodes CASSLERGRTDTQYF.

The chain joins TRBV19 to TRBJ2-1, with 7 nucleotides matching TRBD1. The germline gives CDR1 LNHDA, CDR2 SQIVND (reference sequence). V was pared by 9 bases and J by 5 bases, with 7 bases of the junction left unmatched. This CDR3 is 13 amino acids long. CDR3 residues: CASQDRTNNEQFF. CDR3 coding DNA: TGTGCCAGCCAGGACAGGACCAACAATGAGCAGTTCTTC.

This chain uses TRBV27 with TRBJ2-5; perhaps TRBD2 as D (6 bases). This CDR3 contains 14 residues. CDR1 is MNHEY, CDR2 SMNVEV, per germline (reference sequence). Trimming left V 5 bases short and J 7 bases short, with 17 bases between. CDR3 amino acids: CASSAGLVGRTQYF. The CDR3, as DNA: TGTGCCAGCAGTGCGGGACTTGTGGGGAGGACCCAGTACTTC.

This sequence joins TRBV11-1 and TRBJ2-2; 13 bases are shared with TRBD2. This CDR3 is 16 amino acids long. Trimming took 4 bases from V and 5 from J; bases not matched to a gene: 4. The V gene's germline CDR1 is SGHAT and CDR2 FQDESV (reference sequence). CDR3 region: CASSSRTSGGTGELFF. CDR3 in DNA: TGTGCCAGCAGCTCTAGGACTAGCGGGGGAACCGGGGAGCTGTTTTTT.

This chain joins TRBV7-9 and TRBJ2-1; the match to TRBD1 covers 9 bases. The trim removed 6 bases at V and 6 bases at J, leaving 21 bases unmatched. Germline V gene data show CDR1 as SEHNR and CDR2 as FQNEAQ (reference sequence). There are 19 residues in the CDR3. DNA for the CDR3: TGTGCCAGCAGACGAGAGACAGGGGGTAGGGGGAGTCGGACCAATGAGCAGTTCTTC. This sequence encodes CASRRETGGRGSRTNEQFF.

This clone was seen just once. The chain recombines TRBV24-1 with TRBJ2-1; D uncertain. The CDR3 extends over 13 amino acids. Trimming took 6 bases from V and 0 from J, leaving 5 bases between them. CDR1 and CDR2 (germline): KGHDR, SFDVKD. Here the CDR3 DNA reads TGTGCCACCAGTCCTAACTCCTACAATGAGCAGTTCTTC. This encodes CATSPNSYNEQFF.

The chain is built from TRBV9 and TRBJ2-3; 9 bases fit TRBD2. This CDR3 spans 16 amino acids. Looked up from germline, CDR1 is SGDLS and CDR2 is YYNGEE. Germline trimming cut 0 bases from V and 2 bases from J; bases unmatched to any gene: 4. The CDR3 loop is CASSVDLAGTTDTQYF. The CDR3 region has the DNA TGTGCCAGCAGCGTAGATCTAGCGGGGACCACAGATACGCAGTATTTT.

The chain recombines TRBV7-6 with TRBJ2-1; 14 bases fit TRBD2. Germline lookup yields CDR1 SGHVS and CDR2 FNYEAQ. The trim removed 5 bases at V and 6 bases at J, leaving 3 bases unmatched. The length of the CDR3 is 15 residues. CDR3 residues: CASSMGLAGVNEQFF. The CDR3 region has the DNA TGTGCCAGCAGCATGGGACTAGCGGGGGTCAATGAGCAGTTCTTC.

This clone is a singleton in its sample. This chain connects TRBV30 to TRBJ2-3, with TRBD1 identical over 8 bases. The V gene's germline CDR1 is GTSNPN and CDR2 SVGIG (reference sequence). V shed 4 bases, J shed 6 bases, and the junction held 12 bases outside the gene matches. CDR3 length: 15 amino acids. The CDR3 loop is CAWTRQGALLDTQYF. The CDR3 DNA follows: TGTGCCTGGACAAGGCAGGGGGCGCTCCTTGATACGCAGTATTTT.

This chain connects TRBV7-8 to TRBJ2-7; weak D call: TRBD2 (5 bases). The germline gives CDR1 SGHVS, CDR2 FQNEAQ. The V gene lost 8 bases and the J gene lost 4 bases, with 18 bases spanning the gap. The CDR3 spans 14 residues. The CDR3 is CASGPPDSQYEQYF. As DNA, the CDR3 is TGTGCCAGCGGGCCCCCGGACTCGCAATACGAGCAGTACTTC.

The chain links TRBV7-2 to TRBJ1-4; 7 bases agree with TRBD1. In germline, CDR1 is SGHTA, CDR2 FQGNSA. The CDR3 totals 17 residues. The V and J ends lost 1 base and 3 bases, in that order; junction bases with no gene match: 8. CDR3 DNA sequence: TGTGCCAGCAGCTTAGTCTCCGGGACAGCCTCTAATGAAAAACTGTTTTTT. Protein product: CASSLVSGTASNEKLFF.